This passage covers 25 T cell receptor beta chains from one sample sequenced in a study of blood T cell repertoires in COVID-19. Clones were sequenced by immunoSEQ multiplex PCR, and TCRdb holds only the in-frame ones, with some missing. The sample comprises 200,000 to 300,000 clones, roughly 90% of which are singletons, and approximately 3.7% rests with the top ten. Sequencing input: peripheral blood. Source of these receptors: a man between 60 and 75 years old who had recovered from COVID-19.

The chain has TRBV7-2 and TRBJ1-2, with D possibly TRBD1 on 5 matching bases. Germline V gene sequence: CDR1 SGHTA, CDR2 FQGNSA. V was cut by 2 bases and J by 2 bases, with 12 bases left in between. The CDR3 runs 15 residues. CDR3 sequence: CASSLQGVPNYGYTF. The DNA for the CDR3 is TGTGCCAGCAGCTTACAAGGGGTGCCCAACTATGGCTACACCTTC.

The chain employs TRBV6-2 or TRBV6-3 and TRBJ2-3, with D unclear. The CDR3 consists of 14 residues. Trimming took 4 bases from V and 5 from J, leaving 13 bases between them. The V gene's germline CDR1 is MNHEY and CDR2 SVGEGT. In DNA form, the CDR3 reads TGTGCCAGCAGTTTCTCCCTAGTAGAAGATACGCAGTATTTT. Amino acids: CASSFSLVEDTQYF.

V is TRBV11-2 and J is TRBJ1-5; D remains ambiguous. The CDR3 loop spans 14 amino acids. The V and J ends lost 5 bases and 2 bases respectively, with 10 bases between them. The germline CDR1 and CDR2 sequences are SGHAT and FQNNGV. The CDR3 DNA sequence: TGTGCCAGCAGCCAAGGAAGCGGCAATCAGCCCCAGCATTTT. Translating gives CASSQGSGNQPQHF.

The genes are TRBV4-1 and TRBJ1-1, with 7 positions matching TRBD1. After removal of 2 bases from V and 4 bases from J, the junction contained 7 bases not matched to a gene. The CDR3 is 15 residues long. Germline lookup yields CDR1 MGHRA and CDR2 YSYEKL. The CDR3 spells CASSQIDRDRTEAFF. For the CDR3, the DNA is TGCGCCAGCAGCCAAATCGACAGGGATCGCACTGAAGCTTTCTTT.

The chain couples TRBV27 to TRBJ1-4, with a tentative D call TRBD1 (6 bases). With 3 bases removed from V and 4 bases from J, the gap between germline ends came to 12 bases. CDR1 and CDR2 from the germline V gene are MNHEY and SMNVEV (reference sequence). The CDR3 runs to 15 residues. The CDR3 here is CASSFGRGLNEKLFF. The CDR3 nucleotides read TGTGCCAGCAGTTTCGGCAGGGGCCTTAATGAAAAACTGTTTTTT.

This chain uses TRBV7-2 with TRBJ1-6; D call uncertain. The length of the CDR3 is 15 residues. The germline CDR1 and CDR2 sequences are SGHTA and FQGNSA. The ends were cut back, 5 bases at V and 4 bases at J, with 12 bases in the middle. CDR3 bases: TGTGCCAGCAGCCCTAGGAACCTTTATAATTCACCCCTCCACTTT. It codes for CASSPRNLYNSPLHF.

V and J are TRBV6-1 and TRBJ1-5, with a tentative D call TRBD1 (6 bases). The germline gives CDR1 MNHNS, CDR2 SASEGT. V was cut by 1 base and J by 4 bases, with 11 bases left in between. The length of the CDR3 is 15 residues. The CDR3 here is CASSEGGGANQPQHF. The CDR3 DNA follows: TGTGCCAGCAGTGAAGGAGGGGGGGCAAATCAGCCCCAGCATTTT.

The chain links TRBV7-3 to TRBJ1-6, with D perhaps matching TRBD1 (6 bases). Germline V gives CDR1 SGHTA, CDR2 FQGTGA. This CDR3 has 15 amino acids. Trimming took 2 bases from V and 7 from J, leaving 12 bases between them. Here the CDR3 DNA reads TGTGCCAGCAGCTTACAGGGGTCGGGAAATTCACCCCTCCACTTT. It encodes CASSLQGSGNSPLHF.

The chain links TRBV5-4 to TRBJ1-3; D is uncertain. V was pared by 1 base and J by 8 bases, with 10 bases between. The CDR3 has 13 residues. Germline V gene lookup returns CDR1 SGHNT and CDR2 YYREEE (reference sequence). The CDR3 sequence: CASSLPGLYTIYF. DNA for the CDR3: TGTGCCAGCAGCTTGCCCGGGTTATACACCATATATTTT.

This CDR3 is CASSPPQGDLYEQYF. The CDR3, as DNA: TGTGCCAGCTCACCACCCCAGGGGGACCTGTACGAGCAGTACTTC. The rearrangement uses TRBV18 and TRBJ2-7; 7 bases agree with TRBD1. The CDR3 extends over 15 amino acids. V lost 0 bases, J lost 4 bases, and 6 bases stayed unmatched. CDR1 is KGHSH, CDR2 LQKENI, per germline.

The gene calls are TRBV5-4 and TRBJ2-3; D gene unclear. This CDR3 has 14 residues. Germline CDR1 and CDR2: SGHNT and YYREEE (reference sequence). Trimming shortened V by 1 base and J by 1 base, and 7 bases separated the two germline ends. Here the CDR3 DNA reads TGTGCCAGCAGCTTGACCACGGGCACAGATACGCAGTATTTT. Translation: CASSLTTGTDTQYF.

DNA of the CDR3: TGTGCCAGCACCCACCTAGGCTATGGCTACACCTTC. This sequence encodes CASTHLGYGYTF. This chain connects TRBV6-5 to TRBJ1-2; unclear D gene. V was trimmed by 7 bases and J by 4 bases, leaving 10 bases between them. Germline CDR1 and CDR2: MNHEY and SVGAGI. The CDR3 is 12 residues long.

J is TRBJ2-4 and V is TRBV7-8, with 9 bases matching TRBD1. Germline lookup yields CDR1 SGHVS and CDR2 FQNEAQ. The CDR3 consists of 14 residues. V lost 2 bases and J lost 9; bases outside the gene matches: 5. The CDR3 sequence is CASSLSTGGAIQYF. The CDR3 DNA is TGTGCCAGCAGCTTATCGACAGGGGGGGCCATTCAGTACTTC.

J is TRBJ2-7 and V is TRBV3-1 (or the pseudogene TRBV3-2), with TRBD2 matching over 10 bases. CDR3 length: 16 amino acids. Trimming at V came to 2 bases and at J to 6 bases, leaving 10 bases not matched to a gene. Germline CDR1 and CDR2: LGHDT and YNNKEL (reference sequence). CDR3: CASSQMSGGASLEQYF. DNA of the CDR3: TGTGCCAGCAGCCAAATGAGCGGGGGGGCCAGTCTCGAGCAGTACTTC.

The V and J genes are TRBV27 and TRBJ2-3; 14 positions match TRBD2. The V gene's germline CDR1 is MNHEY and CDR2 SMNVEV (reference sequence). The CDR3 is 20 amino acids. V was clipped by 3 bases and J by 1 base; unmatched bases: 12. Here the CDR3 DNA reads TGTGCCAGCAGTTTTCGCATAAGACTAGCGGGGGGGAGACGCACAGATACGCAGTATTTT. The encoded protein is CASSFRIRLAGGRRTDTQYF.

The rearrangement links TRBV12-3 or TRBV12-4 to TRBJ2-2; D is perhaps TRBD1 (5 bases). Trimming removed 1 base at V and 10 bases at J, with 7 bases between. CDR3 length: 12 residues. CDR3 in DNA: TGTGCCAGCAGTTTAGGGGGCGTGGAGCTGTTTTTT. As protein: CASSLGGVELFF.

As DNA, the CDR3 is TGTGCCAGCAGCTTAAGATCGGCGGGGGGTCTTGATACGCAGTATTTT. As protein: CASSLRSAGGLDTQYF. The chain uses TRBV9 and TRBJ2-3; 8 bases align to TRBD2. Germline trimming cut 4 bases from V and 6 bases from J; bases unmatched to any gene: 13. The germline V gene has CDR1 SGDLS and CDR2 YYNGEE. The CDR3 runs to 16 residues.

The chain couples TRBV3-1 (or the pseudogene TRBV3-2) to TRBJ1-3; 8 nucleotides line up with TRBD1. Germline V gives CDR1 LGHDT, CDR2 YNNKEL (reference sequence). The J segment lost 4 bases and the V segment lost 4 bases, leaving 6 bases of the junction unmatched. This CDR3 region has 15 residues. For the CDR3, the DNA is TGTGCCAGCAGCCTCAGGGGGCCGGGCGGAAACACCATATATTTT. The encoded protein is CASSLRGPGGNTIYF.

The chain combines TRBV18 with TRBJ1-1, with 7 bases matching TRBD1. The CDR3 has 18 amino acids. Trimming took 6 bases from V and 0 from J; bases not matched to a gene: 16. Germline CDR1 is KGHSH and CDR2 is LQKENI. For the CDR3, the DNA is TGTGCCAGCTCCCGGAGCAACTCACAGGGGCCCATGAACACTGAAGCTTTCTTT. It translates to CASSRSNSQGPMNTEAFF.

The rearrangement uses TRBV27 and TRBJ2-5; 8 bases align to TRBD2. The germline gives CDR1 MNHEY, CDR2 SMNVEV (reference sequence). J gave up 2 bases and V 4 bases, and 9 bases lay outside the gene matches. The CDR3 is made up of 16 amino acids. Written as DNA, the CDR3 is TGTGCCAGCAGTTCAGCGGGGGTGGGGTCACAAGAGACCCAGTACTTC. Its protein product is CASSSAGVGSQETQYF.

This clone was seen a handful of times. This chain joins TRBV10-2 and TRBJ1-5; the D is unclear. CDR1 and CDR2 (germline): WSHSY, SAAADI. V was pared by 7 bases and J by 6 bases, with 10 bases between. The CDR3 totals 12 residues. The CDR3 sequence: CASTEGSQPQHF. CDR3 coding DNA: TGCGCCAGCACCGAGGGAAGTCAGCCCCAGCATTTT.

The rearrangement uses TRBV2 and TRBJ2-7, with 9 nucleotides matching TRBD1. Trimming at V came to 7 bases and at J to 3 bases, leaving 7 bases not matched to a gene. CDR1 is SNHLY and CDR2 is FYNNEI in the germline V gene. CDR3 length equals 14 residues. The CDR3 coding sequence is TGTGCCAGCAAGATGGGGACAGGGATCTACGAGCAGTACTTC. The encoded protein is CASKMGTGIYEQYF.

A few counts support this clone. This rearrangement joins TRBV12-3 or TRBV12-4 to TRBJ2-1; 7 bases match TRBD2. This CDR3 region has 13 residues. The ends lost 8 bases at V and 5 bases at J; junction bases unmatched: 6. CDR3 region: CASGEGQNNEQFF. DNA for the CDR3: TGTGCCAGCGGGGAGGGGCAAAACAATGAGCAGTTCTTC.

The rearrangement uses TRBV19 and TRBJ1-1, with TRBD1 matching over 7 bases. The ends lost 5 bases at V and 0 bases at J; junction bases unmatched: 6. Germline CDR1 reads LNHDA; CDR2 reads SQIVND (reference sequence). The CDR3 contains 15 residues. This CDR3 reads CASSLRQGLNTEAFF. The CDR3 nucleotides read TGTGCCAGTAGTCTAAGACAGGGATTGAACACTGAAGCTTTCTTT.

This clone has a handful of counts. The chain couples TRBV27 to TRBJ1-6; 7 bases are a match to TRBD1. There are 14 residues in the CDR3. V shed 5 bases, J shed 9 bases, and the junction held 7 bases outside the gene matches. Looked up from germline, CDR1 is MNHEY and CDR2 is SMNVEV (reference sequence). The CDR3 region has the DNA TGTGCCAGCAGTAACACAGGGGCACCTTCACCCCTCCACTTT. This codes for CASSNTGAPSPLHF.